This T cell receptor beta chain was sequenced during a study of T cells in Graves' hyperthyroidism and ophthalmopathy. Whole-study findings and limits: Ophthalmopathy prediction by the model preceded onset by a median approximately 6.1 months. Most thyroid clonotypes with frequency above 0.001 were detected in blood.

With duration under 3 months, ophthalmopathy was active: Clinical Activity Score at least 3, NOSPECS at least 4. Patients showing uncontrolled infection, other autoimmune disease, pregnancy or lactation were ineligible. Amplified TCR beta CDR3 regions derived from RNA transcripts. A set of HTBI primers served as the primers for a first-round RT-PCR of the TCR CDR3. TCRdb independently ran MiXCR on the multiplex PCR reads; one entry per CDR3 protein. The sample contains about 480,000 distinct CDR3 sequences, around a quarter of which appear only once. In this sample, this clonotype turned up a few times. The antigen is undetermined. The clonotype comes from a woman aged 25-40 years with Graves' ophthalmopathy. The sequenced sample was blood.

In DNA, the CDR3 is TGTGCCAGCGGGAGCCCATTCTCTGGAAACACCATATATTTT. It specifies CASGSPFSGNTIYF. The chain has TRBV28 and TRBJ1-3, with no clear D. Trimming shortened V by 8 bases and J by 0 bases, and 11 bases separated the two germline ends. There are 14 residues in the CDR3. Germline V gives CDR1 MDHEN, CDR2 SYDVKM. Combining the CDR3 with reference TRBV28 and TRBJ1-3 gives the whole variable domain DVKVTQSSRYLVKRTGEKVFLECVQDMDHENMFWYRQDPGLGLRLIYFSYDVKMKEKGDIPEGYSVSREKKERFSLILESASTNQTSMYLCASGSPFSGNTIYFGEGSWLTVV.